This paragraph reports one T cell receptor beta chain. Its specificity is unknown. V shed 3 bases, J shed 8 bases, and the junction held 10 bases outside the gene matches. Germline values: CDR1 LGHNA, CDR2 YNFKEQ. The CDR3 contains 15 residues. This sample is part of a study of radiotherapy plus CTLA-4 blockade in lung cancer. Study context: Among all patients, 15% to 20% showed objective responses, while approximately 30% had disease control.

Measured with immunoSEQ multiplex PCR; TCRdb has only the in-frame clones, and not every one. The sample records about 97,000 clones, 65% to 75% being singletons. Findings and limits, study-wide: In blood, tumor-derived TCR clones expanded after radiotherapy plus ipilimumab. Alongside interferon-beta, early blood T cell clone dynamics were reportedly the best predictor of response.

The rearrangement links TRBV4-2 to TRBJ2-1; 7 nucleotides agree with TRBD2. The sequence derives from a human donor with non-small cell lung cancer who had a partial response to radiotherapy plus ipilimumab. Some clones in this sample may be carry-over from other donors' samples. Sequencing used peripheral blood, obtained from a patient treated with radiotherapy plus ipilimumab. The CDR3 region is CASSQASGNNYEQFF. In DNA, the CDR3 is TGTGCCAGCAGCCAGGCAAGCGGGAACAATTATGAGCAGTTCTTC.